This T cell receptor beta chain was documented in a study of T cells in tumors after PD-1 blockade. As for the study in general: Daily vismodegib 150 mg continued in a subset of anti-PD-1-treated patients. Tumor samples yielded about 21-fold more depth than single-cell TCR sequencing.

Sequencing used immunoSEQ multiplex PCR; TCRdb keeps in-frame clones, though not all of them. This sample has roughly 3,900 clones; 55% to 80% occur once, and the top ten carry approximately 18%. V was clipped by 6 bases and J by 7 bases; unmatched bases: 6. The germline gives CDR1 MNHEY, CDR2 SMNVEV (reference sequence). The CDR3 runs 14 residues. This clone was detected once. The sequence was collected from a human donor with basal cell carcinoma. Material: tumor tissue, obtained before anti-PD-1 treatment. The chain uses TRBV27 and TRBJ1-5; 10 bases match TRBD1. CDR3 bases: TGTGCCAGCAGAAGGAGGGACAGGGGACAGCCCCAGCATTTT. Its translation: CASRRRDRGQPQHF.